The present entry profiles one T cell receptor (beta chain) with its context. Its target is not known. Germline loops: CDR1 LGHNA, CDR2 YSLEER. The CDR3 totals 13 residues. Between the trimmed V and J ends, which lost 3 bases and 4 bases, there was a span of 7 bases. The source of the sample is a study of T cells after yellow fever vaccination. Study information: Where fractions had low cell numbers, libraries were prepared from them with the SMART-Seq v4 Ultra Low Input RNA kit. Study findings and constraints: Clones that expanded after primary vaccination mostly reappeared after the booster (just under 98% CD4, 88% CD8).

TCRdb re-derived calls from the 5' RACE reads in MiXCR, one entry per CDR3 protein. The sample holds a few hundred thousand distinct CDR3 sequences; 11% are singletons and the top ten take less than 20%. The chain is built from TRBV4-3 and TRBJ2-1; D possibly corresponds to TRBD2 (6 bases). Source: PBMCs, taken on the day of the first yellow fever vaccination. The receptor comes from a man aged 18 to 29 who received the YFV17D yellow fever vaccine. The CDR3: CASSQAGYNEQFF. The CDR3 nucleotides are TGCGCCAGCAGCCAGGCGGGGTACAATGAGCAGTTCTTC.